This TCR beta chain was profiled in a study of blood T cell repertoires in COVID-19. Study-level information: Samples representing acute and convalescent COVID-19 were sourced from the United States, Italy and Spain. In each case, the material was cDNA or gDNA derived from T cells, B-cell-depleted T cells, or PBMCs.

As handled by the study authors: Amplification of reference gene primers provided the estimated nucleated cell counts. The assay was immunoSEQ multiplex PCR, and TCRdb's table has in-frame clones only and misses some. V and J calls and clone size are those listed in that table; D and trimming were worked out from the DNA. This sample has 200,000 to 250,000 clones, with around four fifths found just once. Germline-derived CDR1 and CDR2 are MNHEY and SMNVEV (reference sequence). V gave up 4 bases and J gave up 2 bases; unmatched junction bases: 7. The CDR3 is made up of 16 amino acids. This sequence joins TRBV27 and TRBJ2-3, with 9 bases lining up with TRBD1. This clonotype was obtained from a young man who had recovered from COVID-19. Material for sequencing was peripheral blood. The CDR3 DNA reads TGTGCCAGCAGTTCAACCGGGACAGGGTACACAGATACGCAGTATTTT. Its protein product is CASSSTGTGYTDTQYF.